The 24 T cell receptor beta chains given below trace back to one sample, sequenced in a study of T cells after yellow fever vaccination. TCRdb reanalysed the 5' RACE reads using MiXCR and keeps one entry per CDR3 protein. The sample lists about 320,000 distinct CDR3 sequences; around a tenth were seen once. The starting material was CD4+ T cells sorted from PBMCs, obtained 45 days after the yellow fever booster vaccination. The receptors derive from a man younger than 30 who received the YFV17D yellow fever vaccine.

A few counts support this clonotype. The chain couples TRBV11-2 to TRBJ2-1, with 11 bases that match TRBD2. Trimming at V came to 7 bases and at J to 7 bases, leaving 3 bases not matched to a gene. The CDR3 is 13 residues long. The germline V gene encodes CDR1 SGHAT and CDR2 FQNNGV. The CDR3 sequence: CASIIAGGNEQFF. Written as DNA, the CDR3 is TGTGCCAGCATCATAGCGGGGGGGAATGAGCAGTTCTTC.

This clonotype was detected a few times. The rearrangement uses TRBV5-4 and TRBJ1-2; D is undetermined. The CDR3 has 15 residues. The germline V and J ends were trimmed by 5 bases and 4 bases, with 18 bases remaining between them. The germline V gene has CDR1 SGHNT and CDR2 YYREEE (reference sequence). CDR3 DNA sequence: TGTGCCAGCAGTAACTTCAACGGAAGGGTCTATGGCTACACCTTC. Translation: CASSNFNGRVYGYTF.

This clonotype was recorded at least ten times. Here the CDR3 DNA reads TGTGCCAGCAGCGAACAGGGGTCCTACAATGAGCAGTTCTTC. As protein: CASSEQGSYNEQFF. The V call is TRBV9, the J call TRBJ2-1; TRBD1 matches 7 bases. Trimming removed 3 bases from V and 1 base from J; junction bases left unmatched: 1. This CDR3 has 14 amino acids. Germline CDR1 reads SGDLS; CDR2 reads YYNGEE.

This clonotype was observed a single time. V usage is TRBV11-2 and J usage is TRBJ2-3, with 9 bases matching TRBD2. The CDR3 contains 19 residues. Per the germline V gene, CDR1 is SGHAT and CDR2 is FQNNGV. Trimming took 1 base from V and 1 from J; bases not matched to a gene: 12. The CDR3 reads CASSLALAGGLMRTDTQYF. For the CDR3, the DNA is TGTGCCAGCAGCTTAGCTCTGGCGGGGGGGCTAATGCGCACAGATACGCAGTATTTT.

This chain links TRBV2 with TRBJ2-5; 7 positions agree with TRBD1. J lost 4 bases, V lost 3 bases, and 5 bases had no gene match. Germline values: CDR1 SNHLY, CDR2 FYNNEI. The CDR3 spans 14 residues. The CDR3 loop is CASSETGKGETQYF. As DNA, the CDR3 is TGTGCCAGCAGTGAGACAGGGAAGGGAGAGACCCAGTACTTC. Looking up the rest from reference TRBV2 and TRBJ2-5 gives the full variable domain: EPEVTQTPSHQVTQMGQEVILRCVPISNHLYFYWYRQILGQKVEFLVSFYNNEISEKSEIFDDQFSVERPDGSNFTLKIRSTKLEDSAMYFCASSETGKGETQYFGPGTRLLVL.

This clonotype has just a few counts. The chain is built from TRBV7-9 and TRBJ2-5; perhaps D is TRBD1 or TRBD2 (5 bases each). The CDR3 contains 14 residues. V lost 1 base to trimming and J lost 7 bases, with 13 bases between them. Germline V gene lookup returns CDR1 SEHNR and CDR2 FQNEAQ (reference sequence). Here the CDR3 reads CASSLVQGGGTQYF. Here the CDR3 DNA reads TGTGCCAGCAGCTTAGTCCAGGGTGGAGGGACCCAGTACTTC.

The V gene is TRBV29-1, the J gene TRBJ2-5; tentatively, D is TRBD1 or TRBD2 (6 bases each). The CDR3 has 14 residues. Germline-derived CDR1 and CDR2 are SQVTM and ANQGSEA. Trimming removed 7 bases from V and 4 bases from J, with 19 bases in between. The CDR3 sequence: CSAPGASGGETQYF. The CDR3 nucleotides read TGCAGCGCACCGGGGGCCTCCGGGGGAGAGACCCAGTACTTC.

This clonotype showed up just a few times. The V gene is TRBV20-1, the J gene TRBJ1-3; D is unclear. There are 10 residues in the CDR3. Trimming stripped 3 bases from V and 4 bases from J, with 1 base between. From germline, CDR1 is DFQATT and CDR2 SNEGSKA (reference sequence). The chain's CDR3 is CSASGNTIYF. The CDR3 DNA reads TGCAGTGCTAGCGGAAACACCATATATTTT.

This clonotype was found a few times. The chain combines TRBV5-1 with TRBJ2-5, with 7 bases aligning to TRBD1. The CDR3 spans 14 residues. V lost 4 bases, J lost 4 bases, and 7 bases stayed unmatched. Germline V gives CDR1 SGHRS, CDR2 YFSETQ. The DNA of the CDR3 is TGCGCCAGCAGCCCGACAGGGACGGGAGAGACCCAGTACTTC. This encodes CASSPTGTGETQYF.

The rearrangement uses TRBV9 and TRBJ2-3; D unclear. CDR1 is SGDLS and CDR2 is YYNGEE in the germline V gene. This CDR3 spans 17 amino acids. Trimming took 6 bases from V and 3 from J, leaving 23 bases between them. The CDR3 DNA sequence: TGTGCCAGCACCCCCCAAGTCCTGGGGTCGAGGACAGATACGCAGTATTTT. Protein product: CASTPQVLGSRTDTQYF.

This rearrangement joins TRBV4-1 to TRBJ1-2, with a possible D match to TRBD1 (5 bases). Germline assignment: CDR1 MGHRA and CDR2 YSYEKL. Trimming pared 2 bases from V and 2 bases from J, leaving 12 bases between. This CDR3 is 15 amino acids long. Here the CDR3 reads CASSQLTDGNYGYTF. CDR3 nucleotide sequence: TGCGCCAGCAGCCAATTGACAGACGGGAACTATGGCTACACCTTC.

This clonotype was seen more than once but under ten times. This chain connects TRBV5-1 to TRBJ2-3, with a weak D call TRBD1 (6 bases). CDR3 length equals 15 residues. CDR1 SGHRS and CDR2 YFSETQ come from the germline V gene. Between the trimmed V and J ends, which lost 4 bases and 0 bases, there was a span of 12 bases. This CDR3 reads CASSTQGKSTDTQYF. The CDR3 nucleotides are TGCGCCAGCAGCACACAGGGAAAGAGCACAGATACGCAGTATTTT.

This clonotype was detected a few times. CDR3 coding DNA: TGTGCCTGGACCCCCAAGACTAGCGGGGCACCCGGAGATACGCAGTATTTT. Amino acids: CAWTPKTSGAPGDTQYF. The chain couples TRBV30 to TRBJ2-3, with 11 bases lining up with TRBD2. The CDR3 is made up of 17 amino acids. The junction had 14 bases not matched to a gene; V was cut back by 4 bases and J by 5 bases. From germline, CDR1 is GTSNPN and CDR2 SVGIG (reference sequence).

Only a few counts were recorded for this clonotype. The chain uses TRBV5-1 and TRBJ1-1; D may be TRBD1 (5 bases). There are 14 residues in the CDR3. The ends were cut back, 2 bases at V and 3 bases at J, with 11 bases in the middle. CDR1 and CDR2 (germline): SGHRS, YFSETQ. The CDR3 region has the DNA TGCGCCAGCAGCTTTACACGCAGGGACACTGAAGCTTTCTTT. Translated, it gives CASSFTRRDTEAFF. Using reference TRBV5-1 and TRBJ1-1 for the parts outside the CDR3, the full variable domain is KAGVTQTPRYLIKTRGQQVTLSCSPISGHRSVSWYQQTPGQGLQFLFEYFSETQRNKGNFPGRFSGRQFSNSRSEMNVSTLELGDSALYLCASSFTRRDTEAFFGQGTRLTVV.

J is TRBJ2-3 and V is TRBV4-2; 7 nucleotides line up with TRBD2. The germline gives CDR1 LGHNA, CDR2 YNFKEQ. The CDR3 is made up of 15 amino acids. The trim removed 4 bases at V and 5 bases at J, leaving 9 bases unmatched. CDR3 protein: CASSPGLVREDTQYF. The CDR3 coding sequence is TGTGCCAGCAGCCCTGGACTAGTGAGAGAAGATACGCAGTATTTT.

This clonotype occurred a few times. The chain recombines TRBV5-1 with TRBJ2-3, with D uncertain. The germline V gene encodes CDR1 SGHRS and CDR2 YFSETQ. The CDR3 is made up of 11 amino acids. Trimming removed 2 bases at V and 7 bases at J, with 5 bases between. CDR3 DNA: TGCGCCAGCAGCTTTAAAAATACGCAGTATTTT. Its translation: CASSFKNTQYF.

V usage is TRBV11-2 and J usage is TRBJ2-1; TRBD2 agrees at 11 bases. The CDR3 is 14 amino acids. The germline CDR1 and CDR2 sequences are SGHAT and FQNNGV. Unmatched junction bases numbered 3, after V lost 6 bases and J lost 5 bases. The CDR3 DNA reads as TGTGCCAGCAGGGCACTAGCGGGGGACAATGAGCAGTTCTTC. Amino acid sequence: CASRALAGDNEQFF.

J is TRBJ1-6 and V is TRBV5-5; a possible D gene is TRBD1 (6 bases). The CDR3 covers 16 residues. The V and J ends lost 2 bases and 0 bases respectively, with 9 bases between them. Germline V gives CDR1 SGHKS, CDR2 YYEKEE (reference sequence). The CDR3 spells CASSFRGPSYNSPLHF. DNA for the CDR3: TGTGCCAGCAGCTTCAGGGGACCCTCCTATAATTCACCCCTCCACTTT.

The chain combines TRBV7-2 with TRBJ2-1; no clear D gene. The CDR3 has 16 residues. V was pared by 2 bases and J by 0 bases, with 11 bases between. Germline V lookup: CDR1 SGHTA, CDR2 FQGNSA. The CDR3 nucleotides are TGTGCCAGCAGCTTATATGCCGGAAGCTCCTACAATGAGCAGTTCTTC. Its protein product is CASSLYAGSSYNEQFF. The variable domain in full, with the rest retrieved from reference TRBV7-2 and TRBJ2-1, is GAGVSQSPSNKVTEKGKDVELRCDPISGHTALYWYRQSLGQGLEFLIYFQGNSAPDKSGLPSDRFSAERTGGSVSTLTIQRTQQEDSAVYLCASSLYAGSSYNEQFFGPGTRLTVL.

This clonotype was seen a handful of times. The chain uses TRBV20-1 and TRBJ1-1; 7 bases align to TRBD1. The J segment lost 4 bases and the V segment lost 0 bases, leaving 2 bases of the junction unmatched. Germline V gene sequence: CDR1 DFQATT, CDR2 SNEGSKA (reference sequence). The CDR3 has 13 amino acids. The CDR3 DNA sequence: TGCAGTGCTAGAGATGACAGGGTCACTGAAGCTTTCTTT. Translating gives CSARDDRVTEAFF.

This clonotype was counted a few times. This sequence joins TRBV5-1 and TRBJ2-3, with TRBD2 matching 16 bases. CDR3 length: 18 residues. The V segment lost 5 bases and the J segment 7 bases; nucleotides outside the gene matches: 13. Per germline, CDR1 SGHRS and CDR2 YFSETQ. The CDR3 bases are TGCGCCAGCAGTGAGGCCGGGACTAGCGGGGGGGCCCGCCATACGCAGTATTTT. It is translated as CASSEAGTSGGARHTQYF.

This clonotype appeared a few times. The chain has TRBV6-6 and TRBJ1-6; D is unresolved. Germline assignment: CDR1 MNHNY and CDR2 SVGAGI (reference sequence). The V and J ends lost 4 bases and 8 bases respectively, with 9 bases between them. The length of the CDR3 is 13 residues. The CDR3 DNA sequence: TGTGCCAGCAGTTCTATCCGGGATTCACCCCTCCACTTT. Translation: CASSSIRDSPLHF.

This clonotype was seen a few times. V and J are TRBV6-5 and TRBJ2-1; possibly TRBD1 or TRBD2 for D (6 bases each). With 2 bases removed from V and 5 bases from J, the gap between germline ends came to 16 bases. The germline V gene encodes CDR1 MNHEY and CDR2 SVGAGI. The CDR3 extends over 16 amino acids. CDR3 residues: CASSYGYQRGDNEQFF. CDR3 in DNA: TGTGCCAGCAGTTACGGGTATCAAAGGGGGGACAATGAGCAGTTCTTC.

The chain employs TRBV18 and TRBJ2-4; 9 bases align to TRBD2. The length of the CDR3 is 15 residues. V trimming: 2 bases; J trimming: 6 bases; junction bases outside the gene matches: 5. From germline, CDR1 is KGHSH and CDR2 LQKENI. CDR3 protein: CASSPASGMGNIQYF. The CDR3 nucleotides read TGTGCCAGCTCACCAGCTAGCGGGATGGGAAACATTCAGTACTTC.